This T cell receptor (beta chain) was sequenced during a study of cytomegalovirus exposure and HLA in healthy donors. On the study more broadly: Around 81% of around 400 genotyped donors fell in the Caucasian-associated ancestry cluster. Study-level results: Accurate prediction of HLA-A and HLA-B alleles (for most subjects) was reportedly achieved from TCR beta sequences. There were a few CMV-associated chains whose specificity for CMV antigens was confirmed in vitro. About 87% or about 30% of the time was how often most TCR beta V segments were productive, according to an earlier analysis.

The PCR made use of 60 Vbeta and 13 Jbeta primers. The method was immunoSEQ multiplex PCR; TCRdb's version includes in-frame clones alone and lacks a portion of them. The table lists about 94,000 clones, 70% to 80% of them singletons. The CDR3 consists of 14 residues. V shed 3 bases and J shed 3 bases, with 11 bases lying between them. Germline values: CDR1 MDHEN, CDR2 SYDVKM. To note about this clone: Its antigen is still unknown.

The sample was PBMCs. The genes are TRBV28 and TRBJ1-2, with D uncertain. The sequence was obtained from a man under 40 in good health and CMV-seronegative. The CDR3 spells CASSLSGSDYGYTF. CDR3 in DNA: TGTGCCAGCAGTTTGTCCGGGTCCGACTATGGCTACACCTTC.